The sample holds a few counts of the clone carrying this T cell receptor beta chain. Its target is not known. This sample stems from a study of cytotoxic CD8 clonotypes in ibrutinib-treated CLL. Study details: Response sampling occurred after a median approximately 12 months of treatment (range 6 to 36). Findings and caveats of the study: Collection times varied between progressing and sustained-remission patients.

Investigators sought sequencing depths of between 1 in 200,000 and 1 in 1 million T cells. Assay: immunoSEQ multiplex PCR; the TCRdb copy retains only in-frame clones and omits some. This sample has fewer than 200,000 clones, with under 85% found just once. V lost 4 bases, J lost 0 bases, and 11 bases stayed unmatched. The CDR3 consists of 18 residues. Germline CDR1 and CDR2: LGHNA and YNFKEQ. This chain uses TRBV4-2 with TRBJ2-3, with 9 bases identical to TRBD2. This TCR came from a human donor with chronic lymphocytic leukemia. The material was PBMCs, obtained after 24 months of ibrutinib treatment. This CDR3 is CASSPLELTSGSTDTQYF. The CDR3 nucleotides read TGTGCCAGCAGCCCCCTAGAACTGACTAGCGGAAGCACAGATACGCAGTATTTT.